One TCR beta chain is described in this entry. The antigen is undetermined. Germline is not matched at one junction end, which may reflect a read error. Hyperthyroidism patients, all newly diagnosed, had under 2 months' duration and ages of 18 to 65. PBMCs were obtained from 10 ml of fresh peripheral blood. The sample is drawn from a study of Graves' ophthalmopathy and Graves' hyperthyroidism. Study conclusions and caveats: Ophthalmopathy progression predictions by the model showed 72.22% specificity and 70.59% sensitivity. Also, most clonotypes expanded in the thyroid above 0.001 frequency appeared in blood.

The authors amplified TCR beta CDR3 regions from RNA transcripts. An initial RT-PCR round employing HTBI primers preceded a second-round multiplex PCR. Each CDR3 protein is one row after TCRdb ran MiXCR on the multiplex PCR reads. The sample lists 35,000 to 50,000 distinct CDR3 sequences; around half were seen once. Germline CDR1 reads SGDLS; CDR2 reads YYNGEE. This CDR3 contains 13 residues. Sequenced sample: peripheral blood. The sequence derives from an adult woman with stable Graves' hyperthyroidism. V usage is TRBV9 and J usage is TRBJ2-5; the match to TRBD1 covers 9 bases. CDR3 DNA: TGTGCCAGCAGCTCGGGACAGGGTGGGACCCAGCACTTC. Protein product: CASSSGQGGTQHF.